This T cell receptor beta chain stems from a study of cytomegalovirus exposure and HLA in healthy donors. The PCR contained 60 Vbeta and 13 Jbeta primers. Profiled with immunoSEQ multiplex PCR; TCRdb holds only in-frame clones, not every one. The sample comprises roughly 98,000 clones, approximately 76% of which are singletons, and 1.5% to 2% rests with the top ten. The count of this clone is one. Germline V gives CDR1 MDHEN, CDR2 SYDVKM. This CDR3 region has 15 residues. V was pared by 8 bases and J by 0 bases, with 6 bases of the junction left unmatched. The sequenced sample consisted of PBMCs. The chain is built from TRBV28 and TRBJ2-2, with 7 bases fitting TRBD2. The source of this sequence is a man aged 40-49 years in good health and CMV-seronegative. The CDR3 here is CASWGGAANTGELFF. The CDR3 region has the DNA TGTGCCAGCTGGGGAGGGGCGGCGAACACCGGGGAGCTGTTTTTT.